This T cell receptor (beta chain) appears in the sequencing data of a study of technical replicates of blood from a handful of donors. This CDR3 region has 13 residues. The ends lost 2 bases at V and 5 bases at J; junction bases unmatched: 2. Germline V gene lookup returns CDR1 SGDLS and CDR2 YYNGEE. Produced via immunoSEQ multiplex PCR; TCRdb's table is partial and in-frame only. Of tens of thousands of clones listed, around 92% are singletons. Of note for this clone: Other DNA sequences in this sample translate to the same CDR3.

Sequenced material: T cells isolated from PBMCs. The chain combines TRBV9 with TRBJ1-2, with 8 positions matching TRBD1. This clonotype was sampled from a human donor in good health. The CDR3 nucleotides read TGTGCCAGCAGCGTCCGACAGGGGTATGGCTACACCTTC. Translating it yields CASSVRQGYGYTF.